This paragraph reports one TCR beta chain. What it recognizes is unknown. The CDR3 is made up of 13 amino acids. Looked up from germline, CDR1 is LGHNT and CDR2 is FRNRAP. The V segment lost 6 bases and the J segment 4 bases; nucleotides outside the gene matches: 2. PCR was performed using 60 Vbeta and 13 Jbeta primers. Repertoires were generated with immunoSEQ multiplex PCR, while TCRdb's copy carries only in-frame clones and drops some. This listing includes approximately 58,000 clones. The entry originates in a study of cytomegalovirus exposure and HLA in healthy donors. Study results and caveats: Common viral pathogens seemed, in a later analysis, to connect with several of the most significant clusters. According to reports, the classifier identified cytomegalovirus status with high specificity and sensitivity. Associated with cytomegalovirus, according to the listing, were about 160 TCR beta chains.

The rearrangement uses TRBV12-5 and TRBJ1-5; 8 nucleotides align to TRBD1. The source is a woman in her forties or fifties in good health and CMV-seropositive. Sequenced sample: PBMCs. CDR3 sequence: CASGGQANQPQHF. Written as DNA, the CDR3 is TGTGCTAGTGGGGGACAGGCGAATCAGCCCCAGCATTTT. The full variable domain, in which reference TRBV12-5 and TRBJ1-5 provide the parts outside the CDR3, is DARVTQTPRHKVTEMGQEVTMRCQPILGHNTVFWYRQTMMQGLELLAYFRNRAPLDDSGMPKDRFSAEMPDATLATLKIQPSEPRDSAVYFCASGGQANQPQHFGDGTRLSIL.